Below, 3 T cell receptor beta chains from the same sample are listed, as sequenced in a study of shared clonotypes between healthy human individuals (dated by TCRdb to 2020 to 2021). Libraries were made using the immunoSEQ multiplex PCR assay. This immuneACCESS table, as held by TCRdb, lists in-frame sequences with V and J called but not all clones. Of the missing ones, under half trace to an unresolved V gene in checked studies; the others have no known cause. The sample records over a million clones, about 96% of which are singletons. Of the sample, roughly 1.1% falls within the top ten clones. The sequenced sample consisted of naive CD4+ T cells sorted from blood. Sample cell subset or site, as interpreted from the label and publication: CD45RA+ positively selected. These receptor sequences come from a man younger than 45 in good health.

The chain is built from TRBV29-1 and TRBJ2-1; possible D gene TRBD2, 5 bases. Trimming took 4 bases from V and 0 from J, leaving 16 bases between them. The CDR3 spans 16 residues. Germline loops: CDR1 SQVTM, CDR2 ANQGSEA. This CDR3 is CSVGRGRLSSYNEQFF. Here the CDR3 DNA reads TGCAGCGTTGGGAGAGGGAGATTGAGCTCCTACAATGAGCAGTTCTTC.

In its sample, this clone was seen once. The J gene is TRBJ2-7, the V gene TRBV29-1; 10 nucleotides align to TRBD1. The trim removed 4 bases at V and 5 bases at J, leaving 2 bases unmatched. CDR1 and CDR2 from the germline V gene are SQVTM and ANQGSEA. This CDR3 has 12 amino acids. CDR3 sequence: CSVGQGAHEQYF. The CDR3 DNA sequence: TGCAGCGTTGGACAGGGGGCTCACGAGCAGTACTTC.

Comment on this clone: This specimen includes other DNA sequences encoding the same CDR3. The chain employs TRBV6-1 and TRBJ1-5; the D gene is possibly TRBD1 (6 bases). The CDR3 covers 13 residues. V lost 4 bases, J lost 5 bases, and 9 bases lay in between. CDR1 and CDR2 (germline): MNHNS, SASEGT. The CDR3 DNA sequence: TGTGCCAGCAGTGGGGGGCGCGATCAGCCCCAGCATTTT. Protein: CASSGGRDQPQHF.